These 23 T cell receptor beta chains originate from one sample sequenced in a study of shared clonotypes between healthy human individuals. Assay used: immunoSEQ multiplex PCR; TCRdb lists only in-frame clones, some missing. The table shows 2 million to 2.5 million clones, with approximately 94% occurring only once. Naivety among CD8 cells was defined by CD45RO negativity and positive CCR7 selection, thereby excluding terminally differentiated effector memory CD45RA+ cells. The specimen was naive CD8+ T cells sorted from blood. These receptors were taken from a man younger than 35 in good health.

The CDR3 DNA reads TGCGCCAGCAGCCAAGAACTAGCGGGCCCGTCCTACGAGCAGTACTTC. Translating it yields CASSQELAGPSYEQYF. This chain links TRBV4-3 with TRBJ2-7, with 9 positions matching TRBD2. Germline V gene lookup returns CDR1 LGHNA and CDR2 YSLEER. With 0 bases clipped from V and 1 base from J, the junction kept 4 bases outside the gene matches. The CDR3 is 16 amino acids.

The chain combines TRBV5-1 with TRBJ1-1; possible D gene TRBD1, 6 bases. V shed 7 bases and J shed 0 bases, with 13 bases lying between them. Looked up from germline, CDR1 is SGHRS and CDR2 is YFSETQ. This CDR3 region has 14 residues. This chain's CDR3 is CASRPGDLNTEAFF. CDR3 sequence (DNA): TGCGCCAGCCGACCAGGGGACTTGAACACTGAAGCTTTCTTT.

CDR3 sequence (DNA): TGTGCCAGCAGTGAGTGGGGGTTCCGGAATCAGCCCCAGCATTTT. Amino acids: CASSEWGFRNQPQHF. The V and J genes are TRBV6-1 and TRBJ1-5; D possibly corresponds to TRBD1 (5 bases). The germline V gene has CDR1 MNHNS and CDR2 SASEGT. Trimming left V 3 bases short and J 4 bases short, with 13 bases between. The CDR3 consists of 15 residues.

V usage is TRBV29-1 and J usage is TRBJ2-7, with D possibly being TRBD1 (5 bases). The germline gives CDR1 SQVTM, CDR2 ANQGSEA. This CDR3 has 13 amino acids. V was cut by 1 base and J by 0 bases, with 7 bases left in between. CDR3 coding DNA: TGCAGCGTTGAAGGCAGGGACTCCTACGAGCAGTACTTC. Translated: CSVEGRDSYEQYF.

The chain links TRBV28 to TRBJ1-1; D gene ambiguous. Deletions cut 2 bases from V and 5 bases from J, with 12 bases between. The CDR3 has 14 residues. Per germline, CDR1 MDHEN and CDR2 SYDVKM. This chain's CDR3 is CASSLGPSGTEAFF. CDR3 nucleotide sequence: TGTGCCAGCAGTTTAGGGCCCTCCGGGACTGAAGCTTTCTTT.

The J gene is TRBJ1-2, the V gene TRBV4-1; D ambiguous. The CDR3 length is 17 residues. V was cut by 4 bases and J by 3 bases, with 21 bases left in between. Germline V CDR1 and CDR2: MGHRA, YSYEKL. The CDR3 sequence: CASSPGVTFVPHYGYTF. Written as DNA, the CDR3 is TGCGCCAGCAGCCCAGGCGTCACTTTTGTCCCCCACTATGGCTACACCTTC.

Regarding this clone: In the same sample, other DNA sequences code for this CDR3. This rearrangement joins TRBV4-3 to TRBJ2-7; 9 bases match TRBD1. Germline values: CDR1 LGHNA, CDR2 YSLEER. This CDR3 has 15 residues. Losses at the gene ends were 1 base for V and 0 bases for J; bases not matched to a gene: 1. In DNA form, the CDR3 reads TGCGCCAGCAGCCAAGGGGGACAGGGCTCCTACGAGCAGTACTTC. Its translation: CASSQGGQGSYEQYF.

CDR3 sequence: CASSSPGQGIHEQYF. In nucleotides, the CDR3 is TGTGCCAGCAGTTCACCGGGACAGGGTATCCACGAGCAGTACTTC. J is TRBJ2-7 and V is TRBV27; 9 bases are a match to TRBD1. Germline CDR1 MNHEY, CDR2 SMNVEV (reference sequence). Trimming took 4 bases from V and 5 from J; bases not matched to a gene: 9. The CDR3 loop spans 15 amino acids.

The rearrangement joins TRBV7-3 to TRBJ1-6; D is unresolved. The germline CDR1 and CDR2 sequences are SGHTA and FQGTGA. CDR3 length: 15 amino acids. The V and J ends lost 2 bases and 2 bases respectively, with 7 bases between them. CDR3 bases: TGTGCCAGCAGCTTACAAGGGACCTATAATTCACCCCTCCACTTT. Protein sequence: CASSLQGTYNSPLHF. Complete variable domain (other parts from reference TRBV7-3 and TRBJ1-6): GAGVSQTPSNKVTEKGKYVELRCDPISGHTALYWYRQSLGQGPEFLIYFQGTGAADDSGLPNDRFFAVRPEGSVSTLKIQRTERGDSAVYLCASSLQGTYNSPLHFGNGTRLTVT.

Points on this clone: Distinct nucleotide sequences in the sample also encode this CDR3. The chain recombines TRBV19 with TRBJ2-7; D is undetermined. V dropped 5 bases and J dropped 4 bases, with 9 bases sitting between them. Germline V gene lookup returns CDR1 LNHDA and CDR2 SQIVND (reference sequence). This CDR3 comprises 12 residues. Here the CDR3 reads CASSPSAYEQYF. CDR3 coding DNA: TGTGCCAGTAGTCCATCGGCGTACGAGCAGTACTTC.

The V and J genes are TRBV6-6 and TRBJ2-1, with D possibly TRBD2 on 5 matching bases. The CDR3 runs 13 residues. Deletions cut 6 bases from V and 4 bases from J, with 10 bases between. Germline values: CDR1 MNHNY, CDR2 SVGAGI (reference sequence). The CDR3 DNA reads TGTGCCAGCAGCCCCGGGGTGTACAATGAGCAGTTCTTC. Translating gives CASSPGVYNEQFF.

A remark on this clone: Other DNA sequences in this sample translate to the same CDR3. This chain links TRBV11-2 with TRBJ2-2; D gene ambiguous. The length of the CDR3 is 13 residues. Trimming removed 1 base at V and 6 bases at J, with 6 bases between. Germline CDR1 is SGHAT and CDR2 is FQNNGV. As DNA, the CDR3 is TGTGCCAGCAGCTTAGTGGGCGCCGGGGAGCTGTTTTTT. Translating gives CASSLVGAGELFF.

The chain uses TRBV11-2 and TRBJ1-4; TRBD1 might be the D (6 bases). The CDR3 loop spans 14 amino acids. Germline CDR1 reads SGHAT; CDR2 reads FQNNGV. V gave up 1 base and J gave up 7 bases, with 10 bases separating them. Here the CDR3 reads CASSLVQGSEKLFF. Written as DNA, the CDR3 is TGTGCCAGCAGCTTAGTGCAGGGGAGTGAAAAACTGTTTTTT.

V is TRBV10-1 and J is TRBJ2-7; D is ambiguous. The germline gives CDR1 WNHNN, CDR2 SYGVQD (reference sequence). The CDR3 length is 14 residues. V was shortened by 1 base and J by 5 bases, with 12 bases between the two germline ends. CDR3 amino acids: CASSEFPVNDEQYF. The CDR3 region has the DNA TGCGCCAGCAGTGAGTTCCCCGTCAACGACGAGCAGTACTTC.

To note about this clone: This same CDR3 is encoded by further DNA sequences in the sample. The chain is built from TRBV15 and TRBJ1-5, with D uncertain. The CDR3 is 14 amino acids. The V gene's germline CDR1 is LNHNV and CDR2 YYDKDF (reference sequence). V lost 2 bases and J lost 0, with 5 bases in between. CDR3 sequence: CATSRTDSNQPQHF. The CDR3 nucleotides are TGTGCCACCAGCAGAACAGATAGCAATCAGCCCCAGCATTTT.

V and J are TRBV5-4 and TRBJ2-7; D tentatively reads TRBD1 or TRBD2 (5 bases each). V was cut by 4 bases and J by 7 bases, with 27 bases left in between. CDR1 and CDR2 from the germline V gene are SGHNT and YYREEE (reference sequence). CDR3 length: 17 amino acids. This CDR3 is CASSIGPAGFQGVEQYF. The DNA of the CDR3 is TGTGCCAGCAGCATTGGCCCGGCGGGCTTCCAAGGGGTAGAGCAGTACTTC.

This chain joins TRBV5-8 and TRBJ1-4; D ambiguous. Per germline, CDR1 SGHTS and CDR2 YDEGEE. Trimming removed 0 bases from V and 5 bases from J, with 8 bases in between. The CDR3 covers 14 residues. CDR3 amino acids: CASSLVLENEKLFF. In DNA, the CDR3 is TGTGCCAGCAGCTTGGTACTAGAGAATGAAAAACTGTTTTTT.

The V and J genes are TRBV6-1 and TRBJ2-1; 10 bases are shared with TRBD1. V shed 6 bases and J 1 base; nucleotides not matched to a gene: 3. The CDR3 length is 15 residues. Germline lookup yields CDR1 MNHNS and CDR2 SASEGT. The CDR3: CASRPGQGSYNEQFF. In DNA form, the CDR3 reads TGTGCCAGCAGGCCGGGACAGGGGTCCTACAATGAGCAGTTCTTC.

The V and J genes are TRBV27 and TRBJ2-7; TRBD1 matches 9 bases. The CDR3 totals 15 residues. Losses at the gene ends were 0 bases for V and 2 bases for J; bases not matched to a gene: 2. CDR1 and CDR2 from the germline V gene are MNHEY and SMNVEV (reference sequence). The CDR3 sequence is CASSLSGTGPYEQYF. The CDR3 DNA reads as TGTGCCAGCAGTTTATCCGGGACAGGGCCCTACGAGCAGTACTTC.

The gene calls are TRBV9 and TRBJ2-5; 9 positions match TRBD1. The J segment lost 4 bases and the V segment lost 4 bases, leaving 8 bases of the junction unmatched. Germline V lookup: CDR1 SGDLS, CDR2 YYNGEE. The CDR3 is 15 amino acids. As DNA, the CDR3 is TGTGCCAGCAGCACCTCCGGGACAGGGCCAGAGACCCAGTACTTC. Translation: CASSTSGTGPETQYF.

This chain links TRBV6-5 with TRBJ2-1; D possibly corresponds to TRBD2 (6 bases). Germline CDR1 reads MNHEY; CDR2 reads SVGAGI. This CDR3 comprises 14 residues. With 8 bases removed from V and 7 bases from J, the gap between germline ends came to 18 bases. In nucleotides, the CDR3 is TGTGCCAGCCCGGGGGAGGCCCCCGTTAATGAGCAGTTCTTC. It encodes CASPGEAPVNEQFF.

The gene calls are TRBV4-3 and TRBJ2-5; TRBD1 matches 11 bases. CDR1 LGHNA and CDR2 YSLEER come from the germline V gene. V was clipped by 0 bases and J by 4 bases; unmatched bases: 10. CDR3 length equals 18 residues. The CDR3 nucleotides read TGCGCCAGCAGCCAAGATCCCCCAACTGGGACAGGGGGAGAGACCCAGTACTTC. Its translation is CASSQDPPTGTGGETQYF.

Points on this clone: Different DNA sequences within this sample yield the same CDR3. The CDR3 sequence is CASSDPRQGSYEQYF. As DNA, the CDR3 is TGTGCCAGCAGCGACCCACGACAGGGATCCTACGAGCAGTACTTC. The V call is TRBV2, the J call TRBJ2-7; 7 bases agree with TRBD1. The CDR3 loop spans 15 amino acids. V lost 6 bases to trimming and J lost 1 base; unmatched junction nucleotides: 9. CDR1 is SNHLY and CDR2 is FYNNEI in the germline V gene.